The clone carrying this T cell receptor (beta chain) was counted many times. No antigen is known for it. This sample was taken from a study of T cells in Graves' hyperthyroidism and ophthalmopathy. RNA transcripts were the template for amplifying TCR beta CDR3 regions. The primer set for the first-round RT-PCR of the TCR CDR3 was HTBI. TCRdb analysed the multiplex PCR reads with MiXCR anew, one entry per CDR3 protein. The sample holds approximately 690,000 distinct CDR3 sequences; around 21% are singletons and the top ten take about 34%. Study results and limitations: In the blood, most expanded thyroid clonotypes above 0.001 appeared as well.

Losses at the gene ends were 3 bases for V and 5 bases for J; bases not matched to a gene: 10. The germline V gene encodes CDR1 MDHEN and CDR2 SYDVKM. The CDR3 sequence is 17 residues long. The clonotype originates from a man aged 30-40 years with Graves' ophthalmopathy. Sequenced sample: blood. J is TRBJ2-1 and V is TRBV28, with 10 nucleotides matching TRBD2. The CDR3: CASSLRASGRLDNEQFF. CDR3 bases: TGTGCCAGCAGTTTGAGGGCTAGCGGGAGATTGGACAATGAGCAGTTCTTC.